The 25 T cell receptor beta chains below were found in one sample sequenced in a study of blood T cell repertoires in COVID-19. Profiled with immunoSEQ multiplex PCR; TCRdb holds only in-frame clones, not every one. The table has just over 95,000 clones, over 70% seen once. The specimen was peripheral blood. These receptors came from a man aged 60 to 75 with acute or convalescent COVID-19.

The V and J genes are TRBV5-4 and TRBJ1-3; D unresolved. Germline V lookup: CDR1 SGHNT, CDR2 YYREEE (reference sequence). CDR3 size: 16 residues. V was shortened by 4 bases and J by 0 bases, with 14 bases between the two germline ends. The CDR3 sequence: CASSLAGMSSGNTIYF. Here the CDR3 DNA reads TGTGCCAGCAGCCTGGCAGGCATGAGCTCTGGAAACACCATATATTTT. The full variable domain, with the rest looked up from reference TRBV5-4 and TRBJ1-3, is ETGVTQSPTHLIKTRGQQVTLRCSSQSGHNTVSWYQQALGQGPQFIFQYYREEENGRGNFPPRFSGLQFPNYSSELNVNALELDDSALYLCASSLAGMSSGNTIYFGEGSWLTVV.

This chain connects TRBV11-3 to TRBJ1-1; no definite D call. V gave up 1 base and J gave up 4 bases, with 10 bases separating them. CDR3 length: 14 residues. The germline gives CDR1 SGHNT, CDR2 YENEEA. The CDR3 loop reads CASSLVADATEAFF. CDR3 bases: TGTGCCAGCAGCTTAGTTGCAGATGCCACTGAAGCTTTCTTT. The variable domain in full, with the rest retrieved from reference TRBV11-3 and TRBJ1-1, is EAGVVQSPRYKIIEKKQPVAFWCNPISGHNTLYWYLQNLGQGPELLIRYENEEAVDDSQLPKDRFSAERLKGVDSTLKIQPAELGDSAVYLCASSLVADATEAFFGQGTRLTVV.

This sequence joins TRBV12-3 or TRBV12-4 and TRBJ2-7, with D maybe TRBD1 (5 bases). With 6 bases removed from V and 3 bases from J, the gap between germline ends came to 12 bases. The CDR3 consists of 13 residues. In DNA, the CDR3 is TGTGCCAGCAGCCCCTCAGGGATCTACGAGCAGTACTTC. It is translated as CASSPSGIYEQYF.

The V call is TRBV9, the J call TRBJ2-5; 11 positions match TRBD2. The ends lost 2 bases at V and 5 bases at J; junction bases unmatched: 5. The germline V gene has CDR1 SGDLS and CDR2 YYNGEE. This CDR3 has 15 amino acids. CDR3 nucleotide sequence: TGTGCCAGCAGCGTGCTAGCGGGAGGCGTGGAGACCCAGTACTTC. Its protein is CASSVLAGGVETQYF.

This chain uses TRBV18 with TRBJ1-1, with 10 positions matching TRBD1. CDR1 is KGHSH, CDR2 LQKENI, per germline. The V gene end was trimmed by 1 base and the J gene end by 3 bases; junction bases not matched to a gene: 11. The CDR3 runs 18 residues. CDR3 nucleotide sequence: TGTGCCAGCTCACCACGGGACAGGGGAAGGCCCGTAGACACTGAAGCTTTCTTT. Translated: CASSPRDRGRPVDTEAFF.

The rearrangement joins TRBV9 to TRBJ2-5; 11 bases are a match to TRBD1. This CDR3 is built from 16 residues. Trimming took 0 bases from V and 4 from J; bases not matched to a gene: 5. Germline assignment: CDR1 SGDLS and CDR2 YYNGEE. The CDR3 DNA reads TGTGCCAGCAGCGTAGGGACAGGGGGCGAGATAGAGACCCAGTACTTC. Translation: CASSVGTGGEIETQYF.

The gene calls are TRBV15 and TRBJ2-7; a weak D match, TRBD1 (5 bases). This CDR3 is built from 14 residues. V lost 4 bases and J lost 0, with 10 bases in between. Germline CDR1 is LNHNV and CDR2 is YYDKDF (reference sequence). CDR3 DNA sequence: TGTGCCACCAGCACCACAGGCAGCTCCTACGAGCAGTACGTC. It translates to CATSTTGSSYEQYV.

The chain joins TRBV7-9 to TRBJ2-3, with TRBD2 matching 7 bases. J was trimmed by 6 bases and V by 5 bases; bases with no gene match: 8. The CDR3 consists of 14 residues. Germline CDR1 reads SEHNR; CDR2 reads FQNEAQ (reference sequence). The DNA of the CDR3 is TGTGCCAGCAGCGGATTTTTAGCGGGCGATACGCAGTATTTT. Translating gives CASSGFLAGDTQYF.

The table lists this clone with a count of one. The chain uses TRBV6-1 and TRBJ2-1; 13 bases fit TRBD2. The CDR3 runs 15 residues. Germline loops: CDR1 MNHNS, CDR2 SASEGT. The V and J ends lost 1 base and 7 bases, in that order; junction bases with no gene match: 1. The CDR3 coding sequence is TGTGCCAGCAGTGAAGGGACTAGCGGGAGAAATGAGCAGTTCTTC. Translation gives CASSEGTSGRNEQFF.

This chain joins TRBV11-3 and TRBJ2-1; 8 nucleotides match TRBD2. Germline CDR1 and CDR2: SGHNT and YENEEA. Germline trimming cut 3 bases from V and 11 bases from J; bases unmatched to any gene: 12. The CDR3 is made up of 15 amino acids. The CDR3 protein is CASSFDAGGPGKQFF. As DNA, the CDR3 is TGTGCCAGCAGCTTTGACGCGGGGGGACCTGGGAAGCAGTTCTTC.

This chain connects TRBV27 to TRBJ2-7; TRBD1 aligns across 10 bases. Germline V gives CDR1 MNHEY, CDR2 SMNVEV (reference sequence). The CDR3 runs to 16 residues. V gave up 7 bases and J gave up 0 bases; unmatched junction bases: 9. The CDR3 loop is CASTMTRDRGSYEQYV. The CDR3 DNA is TGTGCCAGCACCATGACTAGGGACAGGGGCTCCTACGAGCAGTACGTC.

This clone was recorded at least ten times. V usage is TRBV14 and J usage is TRBJ2-4; the match to TRBD1 covers 10 bases. The germline V gene has CDR1 SGHDN and CDR2 FVKESK. The CDR3 runs 15 residues. Trimming cost V 4 bases and J 6 bases; bases outside gene matches: 6. In DNA form, the CDR3 reads TGTGCCAGCAGCCCGACAGGGGGCGCGGGAAACATTCAGTACTTC. This translates into CASSPTGGAGNIQYF.

This clone was detected once. The rearrangement links TRBV4-1 to TRBJ1-2; tentative D call: TRBD1 (5 bases). V was clipped by 0 bases and J by 4 bases, with 15 bases between them. CDR1 is MGHRA, CDR2 YSYEKL, per germline. The CDR3 has 16 amino acids. CDR3 sequence reads: CASSQDFQGPTYGYTF. CDR3 nucleotides: TGCGCCAGCAGCCAAGATTTCCAGGGCCCTACCTATGGCTACACCTTC.

Points on this clone: The limits of the CDR3 on the DNA are not certain, so only TCRdb's listed CDR3 is given. The chain is built from TRBV6-5 and TRBJ2-1; the table gives TRBD1 as D, unverified against the DNA. CDR1 MNHEY and CDR2 SVGAGI come from the germline V gene. A total of 16 residues make up the CDR3, ends included. The CDR3 region is CASSSSDRGKIYEQFF.

The chain couples TRBV25-1 to TRBJ2-5; TRBD2 is a possible D gene (6 bases). CDR1 MGHDK and CDR2 SYGVNS come from the germline V gene. Between the trimmed V and J ends, which lost 0 bases and 2 bases, there was a span of 7 bases. This CDR3 is built from 14 residues. Here the CDR3 reads CASSEYGGQETQYF. DNA of the CDR3: TGTGCCAGCAGTGAATATGGAGGGCAAGAGACCCAGTACTTC.

The V gene is TRBV24-1, the J gene TRBJ1-2; 10 bases match TRBD1. The CDR3 is 15 amino acids. V was clipped by 5 bases and J by 8 bases; unmatched bases: 10. Germline CDR1 reads KGHDR; CDR2 reads SFDVKD. CDR3 residues: CATSVPGQGSEGYTF. CDR3 in DNA: TGTGCCACCAGTGTTCCGGGACAGGGGTCGGAGGGCTACACCTTC.

CDR3 DNA sequence: TGTGCCAGTAGTATAGACAGGAGGGGAGACAATGAGCAGTTCTTC. Residues: CASSIDRRGDNEQFF. The chain has TRBV19 and TRBJ2-1; TRBD2 might be the D (6 bases). Trimming stripped 0 bases from V and 5 bases from J, with 11 bases between. Per the germline V gene, CDR1 is LNHDA and CDR2 is SQIVND (reference sequence). CDR3 length: 15 amino acids.

V is TRBV11-1 and J is TRBJ1-1; D is perhaps TRBD1 (5 bases). The germline V gene encodes CDR1 SGHAT and CDR2 FQDESV (reference sequence). V was cut by 0 bases and J by 4 bases, with 6 bases left in between. The CDR3 has 13 residues. CDR3 in amino acids: CASSLAQGTEAFF. The DNA for the CDR3 is TGTGCCAGCAGCTTAGCGCAGGGCACTGAAGCTTTCTTT.

The V gene is TRBV30, the J gene TRBJ2-7; 9 positions agree with TRBD1. The germline CDR1 and CDR2 sequences are GTSNPN and SVGIG (reference sequence). V shed 2 bases, J shed 7 bases, and the junction held 6 bases outside the gene matches. This CDR3 spans 13 amino acids. The CDR3: CAWSLLGTGEQYF. CDR3 in DNA: TGTGCCTGGAGTCTACTCGGGACAGGGGAGCAGTACTTC.

The chain recombines TRBV6-5 with TRBJ1-6; perhaps TRBD1 as D (5 bases). The CDR3 extends over 14 amino acids. CDR1 is MNHEY, CDR2 SVGAGI, per germline. Trimming removed 8 bases at V and 5 bases at J, with 13 bases between. CDR3 sequence (DNA): TGTGCCAGCGGATTTCGGGGGGATAATTCACCCCTCCACTTT. Protein product: CASGFRGDNSPLHF.

This clone was seen once. The chain uses TRBV4-3 and TRBJ1-6; D remains unclear. The germline V gene has CDR1 LGHNA and CDR2 YSLEER. CDR3 size: 14 residues. V was trimmed by 5 bases and J by 7 bases, leaving 12 bases between them. The CDR3 here is CASSSQLINSPLHF. In DNA, the CDR3 is TGCGCCAGCAGCTCACAGTTAATAAATTCACCCCTCCACTTT.

This clone was seen only once. The same CDR3 arises from other DNA sequences in this sample as well. The J gene is TRBJ1-1, the V gene TRBV3-1 (or the pseudogene TRBV3-2); 9 bases line up with TRBD1. This CDR3 comprises 15 residues. Germline assignment: CDR1 LGHDT and CDR2 YNNKEL (reference sequence). Trimming at V came to 4 bases and at J to 1 base, leaving 4 bases not matched to a gene. The CDR3 region is CASSPSDRGNTEAFF. In DNA form, the CDR3 reads TGTGCCAGCAGCCCTTCGGACAGGGGGAACACTGAAGCTTTCTTT.

The rearrangement joins TRBV7-2 to TRBJ1-1; unclear D gene. CDR3 length equals 13 residues. Trimming took off 1 base at V and 3 bases at J, with 6 bases between the two ends. Germline assignment: CDR1 SGHTA and CDR2 FQGNSA. The chain's CDR3 is CASSLVEDTEAFF. The CDR3 DNA follows: TGTGCCAGCAGCTTAGTGGAGGACACTGAAGCTTTCTTT. Full variable domain (outside the CDR3, taken from reference TRBV7-2 and TRBJ1-1): GAGVSQSPSNKVTEKGKDVELRCDPISGHTALYWYRQSLGQGLEFLIYFQGNSAPDKSGLPSDRFSAERTGGSVSTLTIQRTQQEDSAVYLCASSLVEDTEAFFGQGTRLTVV.

J is TRBJ1-2 and V is TRBV5-5; 7 bases match TRBD1. The germline CDR1 and CDR2 sequences are SGHKS and YYEKEE (reference sequence). The CDR3 has 17 amino acids. Trimming took 0 bases from V and 0 from J; bases not matched to a gene: 8. CDR3 sequence reads: CASSLAPTGLANYGYTF. CDR3 sequence (DNA): TGTGCCAGCAGCTTGGCCCCGACAGGGTTAGCTAACTATGGCTACACCTTC.

The chain recombines TRBV3-1 (or the pseudogene TRBV3-2) with TRBJ2-7, with D hard to call. Trimming removed 4 bases from V and 6 bases from J, with 13 bases in between. The CDR3 contains 13 residues. In germline, CDR1 is LGHDT, CDR2 YNNKEL (reference sequence). CDR3 amino acids: CASSPGVQSEQYV. The CDR3 nucleotides are TGTGCCAGCAGCCCAGGTGTTCAGAGCGAGCAGTACGTC.